The 9 T cell receptor beta chains reported below all come from one sample, sequenced in a study of blood T cell repertoires in COVID-19. Sequencing used immunoSEQ multiplex PCR; TCRdb keeps in-frame clones, though not all of them. The sample has approximately 110,000 clones, 81% seen once. Sample: peripheral blood. Source of these receptors: an older man with acute or convalescent COVID-19.

The V call is TRBV3-1 (or the pseudogene TRBV3-2), the J call TRBJ2-3; D not resolved. Trimming cost V 5 bases and J 2 bases, with 2 bases left between them. This CDR3 comprises 11 residues. Germline V gives CDR1 LGHDT, CDR2 YNNKEL (reference sequence). The CDR3 protein is CASSYTDTQYF. For the CDR3, the DNA is TGTGCCAGCAGCTACACAGATACGCAGTATTTT.

This clone came up once. The chain uses TRBV5-1 and TRBJ2-5, with 14 bases identical to TRBD2. Germline V gene sequence: CDR1 SGHRS, CDR2 YFSETQ. Trimming at V came to 3 bases and at J to 5 bases, leaving 3 bases not matched to a gene. The CDR3 has 15 amino acids. The CDR3: CASSWGTSGSETQYF. The DNA of the CDR3 is TGCGCCAGCAGCTGGGGGACTAGCGGGAGTGAGACCCAGTACTTC. The full variable domain, its missing parts supplied by reference TRBV5-1 and TRBJ2-5, is KAGVTQTPRYLIKTRGQQVTLSCSPISGHRSVSWYQQTPGQGLQFLFEYFSETQRNKGNFPGRFSGRQFSNSRSEMNVSTLELGDSALYLCASSWGTSGSETQYFGPGTRLLVL.

The rearrangement joins TRBV7-3 to TRBJ2-3, with D possibly matching TRBD2 (5 bases). Germline values: CDR1 SGHTA, CDR2 FQGTGA. This CDR3 comprises 14 residues. Trimming removed 5 bases from V and 2 bases from J, with 11 bases in between. The CDR3 DNA reads TGTGCCAGCAGCCAATCGGGATCCACAGATACGCAGTATTTT. Protein sequence: CASSQSGSTDTQYF.

The chain uses TRBV12-3 or TRBV12-4 and TRBJ1-5; D remains unclear. This CDR3 comprises 12 residues. V lost 6 bases, J lost 8 bases, and 11 bases lay in between. The CDR3, as DNA: TGTGCCAGCAGCCTTCTCCCGGAGCCCCAGCATTTT. It is translated as CASSLLPEPQHF.

V is TRBV11-2 and J is TRBJ2-1; TRBD2 aligns across 12 bases. The CDR3 consists of 17 residues. Germline CDR1 SGHAT, CDR2 FQNNGV. Trimming at V came to 5 bases and at J to 7 bases, leaving 12 bases not matched to a gene. The CDR3 reads CASSQLATSGSGNEQFF. DNA of the CDR3: TGTGCCAGCAGCCAACTCGCGACTAGCGGGAGTGGAAATGAGCAGTTCTTC.

This clone was seen just once. The J gene is TRBJ1-2, the V gene TRBV25-1; possible D gene TRBD1, 5 bases. Germline CDR1 reads MGHDK; CDR2 reads SYGVNS. With 2 bases removed from V and 8 bases from J, the gap between germline ends came to 15 bases. The CDR3 sequence is 14 residues long. The CDR3 DNA follows: TGTGCCAGCAGTGAAGCGGGGCGCCCGGGGGGCTACACCTTC. It specifies CASSEAGRPGGYTF.

The genes are TRBV10-3 and TRBJ2-3; 9 nucleotides line up with TRBD1. This CDR3 is built from 16 residues. Losses at the gene ends were 0 bases for V and 4 bases for J; bases not matched to a gene: 5. CDR1 and CDR2 (germline): ENHRY, SYGVKD. CDR3 in amino acids: CAISESTGGTPDTQYF. The DNA of the CDR3 is TGTGCCATCAGTGAGTCGACAGGGGGGACGCCAGATACGCAGTATTTT.

The chain carries TRBV18 and TRBJ2-5; 8 bases align to TRBD2. V was pared by 3 bases and J by 0 bases, with 9 bases of the junction left unmatched. CDR1 KGHSH and CDR2 LQKENI come from the germline V gene. CDR3 length: 17 residues. CDR3 nucleotide sequence: TGTGCCAGCTCACCGTATCCGGGAGGGATATACCAAGAGACCCAGTACTTC. Translation gives CASSPYPGGIYQETQYF.

In this sample, this clone turned up a few times. This chain connects TRBV27 to TRBJ2-2, with D unresolved. CDR3 length: 15 amino acids. CDR1 is MNHEY and CDR2 is SMNVEV in the germline V gene (reference sequence). V lost 3 bases to trimming and J lost 2 bases, with 10 bases between them. CDR3 protein: CASSFRRQNTGELFF. Written as DNA, the CDR3 is TGTGCCAGCAGTTTCCGTAGACAAAACACCGGGGAGCTGTTTTTT.